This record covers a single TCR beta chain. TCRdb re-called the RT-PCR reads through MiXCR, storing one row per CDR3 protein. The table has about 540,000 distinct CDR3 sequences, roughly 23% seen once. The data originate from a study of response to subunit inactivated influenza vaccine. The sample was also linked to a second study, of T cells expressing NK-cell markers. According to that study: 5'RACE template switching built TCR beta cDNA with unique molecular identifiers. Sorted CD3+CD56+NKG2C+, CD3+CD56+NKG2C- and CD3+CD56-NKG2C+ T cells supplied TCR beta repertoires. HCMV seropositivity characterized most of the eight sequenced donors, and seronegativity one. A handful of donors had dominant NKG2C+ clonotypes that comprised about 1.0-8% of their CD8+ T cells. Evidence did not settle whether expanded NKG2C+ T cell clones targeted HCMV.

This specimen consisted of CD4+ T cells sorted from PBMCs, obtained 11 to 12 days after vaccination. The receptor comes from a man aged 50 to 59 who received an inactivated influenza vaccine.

CDR3 loop: CASSFVVNEQYF. Here the CDR3 DNA reads TGTGCCAGCAGCTTTGTTGTCAACGAGCAGTACTTC. The chain links TRBV5-6 to TRBJ2-7; D ambiguous. Per the germline V gene, CDR1 is SGHDT and CDR2 is YYEEEE. The CDR3 spans 12 residues. V was trimmed by 2 bases and J by 5 bases, leaving 8 bases between them.